The clone carrying this TCR beta chain has just one count. Its antigen is not identified. Trimming stripped 2 bases from V and 3 bases from J, with 13 bases between. Germline V lookup: CDR1 SGHRS, CDR2 YFSETQ. The CDR3 consists of 15 residues. This sample was taken from a study of CD4 T cells in relation to SARS-CoV-2 and coronaviruses. The data were produced by immunoSEQ multiplex PCR, yet TCRdb's version contains in-frame clones alone and is incomplete. Altogether about 22,000 clones are present, just under 70% being singletons, with the ten largest covering under 20%. Unexposed donor CD4+ T cells date from about 2011-2018, before the COVID-19 pandemic. Isolation of CD4+ T cells took place after nine to ten days in culture.

Material: CD4+ T cells from PBMCs, cultured in vitro. The chain employs TRBV5-1 and TRBJ2-3; D call uncertain. This receptor was obtained from a human donor in good health. CDR3 sequence: CASSFDALRTDTQYF. CDR3 nucleotide sequence: TGCGCCAGCAGCTTTGACGCCCTTCGTACAGATACGCAGTATTTT.